These 8 T cell receptor beta chains originate from one sample sequenced in a study of cytomegalovirus exposure and HLA in healthy donors. The PCR employed 60 Vbeta primers together with 13 Jbeta primers. The repertoire was sequenced with immunoSEQ multiplex PCR; TCRdb's copy has only in-frame clones and lacks some. The table shows 50,000 to 60,000 clones, with 60% to 80% occurring only once. Material for sequencing was PBMCs. These TCRs come from a woman in her thirties or forties in good health and CMV-seropositive.

The V call is TRBV7-8, the J call TRBJ1-6; 7 bases fit TRBD1. The germline V gene encodes CDR1 SGHVS and CDR2 FQNEAQ. The CDR3 length is 14 residues. The V and J ends lost 1 base and 9 bases, in that order; junction bases with no gene match: 3. DNA of the CDR3: TGTGCCAGCAGCTTAGGCAGGGGGGTTTCACCCCTCCACTTT. It encodes CASSLGRGVSPLHF.

The J gene is TRBJ1-2, the V gene TRBV19; D not resolved. V was trimmed by 8 bases and J by 1 base, leaving 17 bases between them. The CDR3 extends over 15 amino acids. Germline CDR1 and CDR2: LNHDA and SQIVND (reference sequence). The CDR3 region is CASSRFSGGNYGYTF. The CDR3 nucleotides read TGTGCCAGTTCGCGCTTCAGTGGAGGTAACTATGGCTACACCTTC.

This clone was detected only a few times. The rearrangement uses TRBV4-3 and TRBJ1-5; D unresolved. V shed 1 base and J shed 6 bases, with 7 bases lying between them. CDR1 LGHNA and CDR2 YSLEER come from the germline V gene. CDR3 length: 13 residues. CDR3 in DNA: TGCGCCAGCAGCCAAGGACGGGGTCAGCCCCAGCATTTT. It specifies CASSQGRGQPQHF.

The V and J genes are TRBV5-6 and TRBJ1-6; a weak D match, TRBD1 (5 bases). There are 14 residues in the CDR3. The germline CDR1 and CDR2 sequences are SGHDT and YYEEEE. The V and J ends lost 5 bases and 7 bases respectively, with 13 bases between them. CDR3 bases: TGTGCCAGCAGTTACGGGGGGAGCAATTCACCCCTCCACTTT. Protein sequence: CASSYGGSNSPLHF.

CDR3 bases: TGCAGCGTCCGAGGGGGGGGGTACAATGAGCAGTTCTTC. Amino acids: CSVRGGGYNEQFF. The chain employs TRBV29-1 and TRBJ2-1; tentatively, D is TRBD2 (7 bases). The CDR3 is 13 amino acids. Germline lookup yields CDR1 SQVTM and CDR2 ANQGSEA. Trimming cost V 6 bases and J 4 bases, with 13 bases left between them.

V is TRBV29-1 and J is TRBJ2-5; D is possibly TRBD1 (6 bases). Trimming pared 7 bases from V and 2 bases from J, leaving 14 bases between. This CDR3 contains 13 residues. CDR1 is SQVTM and CDR2 is ANQGSEA in the germline V gene. The DNA for the CDR3 is TGCAGCGCCACGGACAGCAAGCAAGAGACCCAGTACTTC. Protein sequence: CSATDSKQETQYF. Looking up the rest from reference TRBV29-1 and TRBJ2-5 gives the full variable domain: SAVISQKPSRDICQRGTSLTIQCQVDSQVTMMFWYRQQPGQSLTLIATANQGSEATYESGFVIDKFPISRPNLTFSTLTVSNMSPEDSSIYLCSATDSKQETQYFGPGTRLLVL.

This sequence joins TRBV4-2 and TRBJ1-2, with D maybe TRBD1 (5 bases). Germline CDR1 and CDR2: LGHNA and YNFKEQ. The ends were cut back, 0 bases at V and 8 bases at J, with 16 bases in the middle. This CDR3 region has 15 residues. For the CDR3, the DNA is TGTGCCAGCAGCCAAGATTTGGGGCCCAGGGAAGGCTACACCTTC. This gives the protein CASSQDLGPREGYTF.

This chain links TRBV15 with TRBJ1-5; TRBD1 agrees at 7 bases. This CDR3 contains 15 residues. CDR1 and CDR2 (germline): LNHNV, YYDKDF (reference sequence). V lost 4 bases and J lost 5; bases outside the gene matches: 8. CDR3 region: CATSKDRDRYQPQHF. The CDR3 region has the DNA TGTGCCACCAGCAAAGACCGGGACAGATATCAGCCCCAGCATTTT.